These 29 T cell receptor beta chains were sequenced from one sample in a study of identical twins. TCRdb itself ran the 5' RACE reads through MiXCR, one entry per CDR3 protein. Of fewer than 250,000 distinct CDR3 sequences in the sample, 6% to 8.5% are singletons; the top ten hold approximately 5.4%. Separately, the same data were catalogued under a study of yellow fever vaccine responses in identical twins.

The sequencing input was CD8+ T cells sorted from blood. These receptors all stem from a woman younger than 30 in good health.

CDR3 DNA: TGTGCCAGCACCGGGCAGTATAATTCACCCCTCCACTTT. It codes for CASTGQYNSPLHF. The gene calls are TRBV27 and TRBJ1-6; no clear D gene. CDR3 size: 13 residues. Germline lookup yields CDR1 MNHEY and CDR2 SMNVEV (reference sequence). With 7 bases removed from V and 4 bases from J, the gap between germline ends came to 8 bases.

This clonotype was recorded a few times. The J gene is TRBJ2-1, the V gene TRBV28, with 7 bases fitting TRBD1. This CDR3 is 12 amino acids long. With V trimmed by 6 bases and J by 10 bases, 6 bases remained unmatched. Germline assignment: CDR1 MDHEN and CDR2 SYDVKM. The CDR3 DNA reads TGTGCCAGCAGCCACAGGACAGGCGAGCAGTTCTTC. This codes for CASSHRTGEQFF.

This clonotype appeared a few times. The gene calls are TRBV7-8 and TRBJ2-1; 8 positions match TRBD1. Germline CDR1 and CDR2: SGHVS and FQNEAQ. Trimming removed 5 bases from V and 7 bases from J; junction bases left unmatched: 10. The CDR3 has 15 residues. The CDR3 DNA is TGTGCCAGCAGCGCTCCGGGACAGGATTTTAATGAGCAGTTCTTC. Its protein product is CASSAPGQDFNEQFF.

V gene TRBV7-8 combines with J gene TRBJ2-1; D remains unclear. Looked up from germline, CDR1 is SGHVS and CDR2 is FQNEAQ. CDR3 length: 14 residues. V lost 1 base and J 9 bases, leaving 13 bases between the germline ends. The CDR3 here is CASSLEASLSEQFF. The CDR3 DNA reads TGTGCCAGCAGCTTAGAGGCTAGTTTGTCTGAGCAGTTCTTC.

This clonotype showed up many times. The V gene is TRBV7-9, the J gene TRBJ2-2, with 8 bases aligning to TRBD2. After removal of 4 bases from V and 5 bases from J, the junction contained 9 bases not matched to a gene. Germline V lookup: CDR1 SEHNR, CDR2 FQNEAQ (reference sequence). CDR3 length: 16 amino acids. The CDR3 DNA reads as TGTGCCAGCAGCTCCCCGGGACTAGTGGAGACCGGGGAGCTGTTTTTT. Residues: CASSSPGLVETGELFF.

This clonotype appeared many times. V usage is TRBV29-1 and J usage is TRBJ2-1; perhaps TRBD2 as D (5 bases). Trimming shortened V by 5 bases and J by 7 bases, and 9 bases separated the two germline ends. The CDR3 loop spans 11 amino acids. Looked up from germline, CDR1 is SQVTM and CDR2 is ANQGSEA. The CDR3 DNA is TGCAGCGTTCGGGGTAGAAATGAGCAGTTCTTC. Translated, it gives CSVRGRNEQFF.

The V call is TRBV7-6, the J call TRBJ2-1, with D perhaps matching TRBD2 (6 bases). Trimming took off 1 base at V and 8 bases at J, with 15 bases between the two ends. This CDR3 is 15 amino acids long. Germline CDR1 reads SGHVS; CDR2 reads FNYEAQ. This chain's CDR3 is CASSLVGGVNDEQFF. The CDR3 DNA reads TGTGCCAGCAGCTTAGTCGGAGGGGTTAACGATGAGCAGTTCTTC.

This clonotype was found many times. The rearrangement joins TRBV7-9 to TRBJ1-4, with 10 bases fitting TRBD1. The CDR3 has 16 residues. Germline V gene lookup returns CDR1 SEHNR and CDR2 FQNEAQ (reference sequence). V lost 1 base, J lost 5 bases, and 4 bases stayed unmatched. CDR3 nucleotide sequence: TGTGCCAGCAGCTTAGAGGGACAGGGGAGAAATGAAAAACTGTTTTTT. Translating it yields CASSLEGQGRNEKLFF.

V usage is TRBV4-1 and J usage is TRBJ2-7; D possibly corresponds to TRBD2 (5 bases). Per the germline V gene, CDR1 is MGHRA and CDR2 is YSYEKL. CDR3 size: 15 residues. Trimming cost V 5 bases and J 0 bases, with 14 bases left between them. The CDR3 here is CASSRERRSSYEQYF. The CDR3 bases are TGCGCCAGCAGCAGGGAGCGGAGGAGCTCCTACGAGCAGTACTTC.

This clonotype has only a few counts. The rearrangement uses TRBV5-5 and TRBJ2-2; 7 nucleotides line up with TRBD1. Germline trimming cut 2 bases from V and 2 bases from J; bases unmatched to any gene: 6. Germline assignment: CDR1 SGHKS and CDR2 YYEKEE (reference sequence). The CDR3 spans 16 residues. CDR3 amino acids: CASSFRTGVNTGELFF. CDR3 bases: TGTGCCAGCAGCTTTCGGACAGGTGTAAACACCGGGGAGCTGTTTTTT.

This clonotype was seen at least ten times. The chain has TRBV2 and TRBJ2-5, with D possibly matching TRBD2 (6 bases). Trimming took 1 base from V and 6 from J, leaving 12 bases between them. The CDR3 extends over 14 amino acids. Germline assignment: CDR1 SNHLY and CDR2 FYNNEI. This CDR3 is CASSEGGTFQTQYF. The CDR3 DNA sequence: TGTGCCAGCAGTGAAGGGGGGACTTTTCAGACCCAGTACTTC.

V usage is TRBV2 and J usage is TRBJ1-5, with a weak D call TRBD1 (5 bases). V gave up 4 bases and J gave up 5 bases, with 15 bases separating them. CDR3 length: 15 residues. CDR1 SNHLY and CDR2 FYNNEI come from the germline V gene. The chain's CDR3 is CASSVRRQGYQPQHF. In DNA form, the CDR3 reads TGTGCCAGCAGTGTAAGGAGGCAGGGCTATCAGCCCCAGCATTTT.

This clonotype was detected many times. The V call is TRBV13, the J call TRBJ2-7; 11 nucleotides align to TRBD2. From germline, CDR1 is PRHDT and CDR2 FYEKMQ (reference sequence). The CDR3 consists of 16 residues. V lost 3 bases and J lost 6; bases outside the gene matches: 10. CDR3 loop: CASSFSFSGRASEQYF. The CDR3 coding sequence is TGTGCCAGCAGCTTTTCCTTTAGCGGGAGGGCCAGCGAGCAGTACTTC.

This clonotype was observed at least ten times. The J gene is TRBJ1-2, the V gene TRBV29-1; D remains ambiguous. CDR1 SQVTM and CDR2 ANQGSEA come from the germline V gene. CDR3 size: 11 residues. V was pared by 2 bases and J by 6 bases, with 7 bases between. CDR3 amino acids: CSVELRDGYTF. As DNA, the CDR3 is TGCAGCGTTGAACTACGGGATGGCTACACCTTC.

The gene calls are TRBV7-9 and TRBJ2-1; D unclear. Germline CDR1 reads SEHNR; CDR2 reads FQNEAQ (reference sequence). Trimming took 5 bases from V and 4 from J, leaving 6 bases between them. This CDR3 spans 12 amino acids. The chain's CDR3 is CASSIVYNEQFF. The CDR3 nucleotides are TGTGCCAGCAGCATAGTATACAATGAGCAGTTCTTC.

The CDR3 nucleotides read TGTGCCAGCAGCAAGCCCACCGGGACAGGGGCGACGGGCGAGCAGTACGTC. It translates to CASSKPTGTGATGEQYV. The chain employs TRBV28 and TRBJ2-7, with 10 bases lining up with TRBD1. V trimming: 6 bases; J trimming: 6 bases; junction bases outside the gene matches: 17. Germline assignment: CDR1 MDHEN and CDR2 SYDVKM. This CDR3 has 17 residues.

V usage is TRBV2 and J usage is TRBJ2-7; no clear D gene. This CDR3 is 14 amino acids long. CDR1 is SNHLY, CDR2 FYNNEI, per germline. Deletions cut 5 bases from V and 5 bases from J, with 16 bases between. The CDR3: CASSPDYVHNEQYF. The CDR3 DNA reads TGTGCCAGCAGTCCCGATTACGTACATAACGAGCAGTACTTC.

The V and J genes are TRBV4-1 and TRBJ2-5; no clear D. The CDR3 is made up of 13 amino acids. The germline V gene has CDR1 MGHRA and CDR2 YSYEKL. The V and J ends lost 4 bases and 4 bases respectively, with 10 bases between them. Here the CDR3 DNA reads TGCGCCAGCAGCCTTAGGGTTGGAGAGACCCAGTACTTC. It yields the protein CASSLRVGETQYF.

There are many counts of this clonotype. The chain uses TRBV15 and TRBJ2-1; D call uncertain. The CDR3 is 14 amino acids. Per germline, CDR1 LNHNV and CDR2 YYDKDF (reference sequence). V was pared by 1 base and J by 5 bases, with 9 bases between. CDR3 amino acids: CATSRAVGDNEQFF. The CDR3 DNA reads TGTGCCACCAGCAGAGCCGTCGGTGACAATGAGCAGTTCTTC.

The rearrangement joins TRBV6-4 to TRBJ2-1; D remains unclear. The germline V gene has CDR1 MRHNA and CDR2 SNTAGT. Trimming stripped 6 bases from V and 9 bases from J, with 18 bases between. The CDR3 contains 14 residues. The CDR3 region is CASSPRAEGVEQFF. CDR3 sequence (DNA): TGTGCCAGCAGCCCCCGGGCGGAAGGTGTTGAGCAGTTCTTC.

This clonotype occurred a few times. The chain is built from TRBV28 and TRBJ1-5; no clear D. V shed 2 bases and J shed 6 bases, with 14 bases lying between them. Germline CDR1 and CDR2: MDHEN and SYDVKM. CDR3 size: 15 residues. CDR3 region: CASSLRSGRFQPQHF. The CDR3, as DNA: TGTGCCAGCAGTTTAAGGTCGGGTCGATTTCAGCCCCAGCATTTT.

This clonotype was observed a handful of times. This chain connects TRBV2 to TRBJ2-5; no clear D gene. CDR3 length: 11 residues. CDR1 SNHLY and CDR2 FYNNEI come from the germline V gene. Trimming removed 2 bases from V and 4 bases from J, with 2 bases in between. CDR3 coding DNA: TGTGCCAGCAGTGAAACAGAGACCCAGTACTTC. It codes for CASSETETQYF.

This clonotype came up many times. This chain joins TRBV10-3 and TRBJ1-1; D is unresolved. The CDR3 has 15 amino acids. V was shortened by 1 base and J by 0 bases, with 9 bases between the two germline ends. Per the germline V gene, CDR1 is ENHRY and CDR2 is SYGVKD. This CDR3 is CAISEFENLNTEAFF. In nucleotides, the CDR3 is TGTGCCATCAGTGAGTTTGAAAACCTGAACACTGAAGCTTTCTTT.

This clonotype has just a few counts. The V call is TRBV5-1, the J call TRBJ2-1; TRBD2 matches at 9 bases. The CDR3 contains 15 residues. CDR1 is SGHRS and CDR2 is YFSETQ in the germline V gene. J was trimmed by 6 bases and V by 4 bases; bases with no gene match: 8. The CDR3, as DNA: TGCGCCAGCAGCCGGCGGCGGGGGGGTCTCAATGAGCAGTTCTTC. Amino acid sequence: CASSRRRGGLNEQFF.

This clonotype was recorded many times. The chain has TRBV11-2 and TRBJ2-2; D gene unclear. This CDR3 has 16 residues. Germline CDR1 reads SGHAT; CDR2 reads FQNNGV. V was pared by 1 base and J by 0 bases, with 9 bases between. In nucleotides, the CDR3 is TGTGCCAGCAGCTTAGTCCCAGGACCGAACACCGGGGAGCTGTTTTTT. Residues: CASSLVPGPNTGELFF.

The table lists this clonotype with many counts. The V call is TRBV27, the J call TRBJ2-2; D unclear. This CDR3 contains 14 residues. The V gene lost 4 bases and the J gene lost 0 bases, with 6 bases spanning the gap. The germline V gene encodes CDR1 MNHEY and CDR2 SMNVEV (reference sequence). The CDR3: CASSSQTNTGELFF. The DNA for the CDR3 is TGTGCCAGCAGTTCCCAAACGAACACCGGGGAGCTGTTTTTT.

This clonotype was counted at least ten times. This chain connects TRBV12-3 or TRBV12-4 to TRBJ2-1; D perhaps matches TRBD2 (5 bases). This CDR3 spans 15 amino acids. V dropped 6 bases and J dropped 7 bases, with 19 bases sitting between them. As DNA, the CDR3 is TGTGCCAGCAGCGCCACTGGACTCACAATAAATGAGCAGTTCTTC. This sequence encodes CASSATGLTINEQFF.

This clonotype has only a few counts. This rearrangement joins TRBV2 to TRBJ1-2; D perhaps matches TRBD1 (5 bases). The CDR3 extends over 15 amino acids. Germline loops: CDR1 SNHLY, CDR2 FYNNEI. V was trimmed by 2 bases and J by 2 bases, leaving 12 bases between them. The CDR3 sequence is CASSEPRVGNYGYTF. In DNA, the CDR3 is TGTGCCAGCAGTGAACCCAGGGTAGGGAACTATGGCTACACCTTC.

The V call is TRBV27, the J call TRBJ2-1; TRBD1 agrees at 8 bases. This CDR3 region has 14 residues. J gave up 7 bases and V 5 bases, and 7 bases lay outside the gene matches. Germline CDR1 and CDR2: MNHEY and SMNVEV (reference sequence). CDR3 loop: CASSPQGAGNEQFF. For the CDR3, the DNA is TGTGCCAGCAGTCCGCAGGGGGCGGGGAATGAGCAGTTCTTC.